This T cell receptor (beta chain) was identified in a study of beta chain features in type 1 diabetes. The isolated RNA, all of it, was reverse transcribed, so expressed TCRB transcripts were what got sequenced. The assay was immunoSEQ multiplex PCR, and TCRdb's table has in-frame clones only and misses some. The sample has around 600,000 clones; around 12% are singletons. Sorting of CD4+ naive, central memory, regulatory and stem cell-like memory cells was performed via CD45RO/CCR7/CD25/CD127/CD95/CD27. Regarding the study as a whole: Patients with Type 1 diabetes showed moderately but significantly shorter TCRB CDR3s in all four CD4+ subsets.

The table lists this clone with a few counts. What it binds is unknown. Sequencing was carried out using naive CD4+ T cells from blood. This receptor was identified in a man younger than 40 with type 1 diabetes.

CDR3 residues: CASREQGALDYGYTF. CDR3 DNA sequence: TGTGCCAGCAGGGAACAGGGGGCGCTGGACTATGGCTACACCTTC. The rearrangement uses TRBV6-6 and TRBJ1-2; 9 bases match TRBD1. The CDR3 covers 15 residues. J lost 3 bases, V lost 6 bases, and 8 bases had no gene match. Germline V gives CDR1 MNHNY, CDR2 SVGAGI (reference sequence).